The clone carrying this T cell receptor (beta chain) was observed a single time. The table came from immunoSEQ multiplex PCR; TCRdb's copy has only in-frame clones and leaves some out. The data show 200,000 to 250,000 clones, over 80% seen once. Assignments of participants to cohorts depended upon their own reported clinical history. The entry originates in a study of blood T cell repertoires in COVID-19. There are 21 residues in the CDR3. Germline assignment: CDR1 MNHEY and CDR2 SMNVEV (reference sequence). The trim removed 3 bases at V and 0 bases at J, leaving 16 bases unmatched. Input material: PBMCs or T cells enriched from blood (not recorded which). The source of this sequence is a man in his fifties who had been exposed to COVID-19. The chain couples TRBV27 to TRBJ1-6; the match to TRBD1 covers 8 bases. CDR3 nucleotide sequence: TGTGCCAGCAGTTTGGCGAAAGACAGGGGATCCCCCGACTCCTATAATTCACCCCTCCACTTT. As protein: CASSLAKDRGSPDSYNSPLHF.